These 32 T cell receptor beta chains were all obtained from the same sample, sequenced in a study of blood T cell repertoires in COVID-19. Libraries were prepared by immunoSEQ multiplex PCR; TCRdb keeps only in-frame clonotypes and omits some of them. Among some 310,000 clones listed, 90% were seen once. The sequencing input was peripheral blood. The receptors were gathered from a woman under 40 with COVID-19, enrolled during active disease.

The gene calls are TRBV24-1 and TRBJ2-1; 11 nucleotides line up with TRBD2. Trimming cost V 4 bases and J 7 bases; bases outside gene matches: 8. The CDR3 covers 16 residues. Germline lookup yields CDR1 KGHDR and CDR2 SFDVKD. The CDR3 sequence: CATSELGLAEANEQFF. In nucleotides, the CDR3 is TGTGCCACCAGTGAATTGGGACTAGCGGAGGCGAATGAGCAGTTCTTC.

The CDR3 bases are TGTGCCAGCAGGCTGACTAGCGGGACTTACAATGAGCAGTTCTTC. Protein product: CASRLTSGTYNEQFF. The gene calls are TRBV7-8 and TRBJ2-1, with TRBD2 matching 11 bases. The trim removed 6 bases at V and 4 bases at J, leaving 5 bases unmatched. This CDR3 has 15 residues. CDR1 and CDR2 from the germline V gene are SGHVS and FQNEAQ.

J is TRBJ2-7 and V is TRBV6-1; D unresolved. The CDR3 has 12 amino acids. V was trimmed by 2 bases and J by 4 bases, leaving 6 bases between them. CDR1 is MNHNS and CDR2 is SASEGT in the germline V gene. The chain's CDR3 is CASSESRYEQYF. The DNA for the CDR3 is TGTGCCAGCAGTGAATCTAGGTACGAGCAGTACTTC.

The J gene is TRBJ1-2, the V gene TRBV7-9; 7 nucleotides match TRBD1. Trimming removed 0 bases from V and 4 bases from J; junction bases left unmatched: 11. Germline CDR1 is SEHNR and CDR2 is FQNEAQ (reference sequence). This CDR3 comprises 17 residues. CDR3 DNA sequence: TGTGCCAGCAGCTTAGCCGGGACAGCGAGTCTCTTCTATGGCTACACCTTC. It codes for CASSLAGTASLFYGYTF. Complete variable domain (other parts from reference TRBV7-9 and TRBJ1-2): DTGVSQNPRHKITKRGQNVTFRCDPISEHNRLYWYRQTLGQGPEFLTYFQNEAQLEKSRLLSDRFSAERPKGSFSTLEIQRTEQGDSAMYLCASSLAGTASLFYGYTFGSGTRLTVV.

The V and J genes are TRBV29-1 and TRBJ2-3; D not resolved. Trimming shortened V by 5 bases and J by 4 bases, and 10 bases separated the two germline ends. Per germline, CDR1 SQVTM and CDR2 ANQGSEA. This CDR3 is built from 12 residues. The CDR3 here is CSVLNLPDTQYF. CDR3 DNA sequence: TGCAGCGTTCTAAACCTCCCAGATACGCAGTATTTT.

This clone was counted a few times. Different DNA sequences within this sample yield the same CDR3. V is TRBV12-3 or TRBV12-4 and J is TRBJ1-1; 9 bases are a match to TRBD1. V was clipped by 5 bases and J by 4 bases; unmatched bases: 2. The CDR3 is made up of 13 amino acids. Here the CDR3 reads CASSMTGGTEAFF. The CDR3 DNA is TGTGCCAGCAGTATGACAGGGGGCACTGAAGCTTTCTTT.

This clone was counted a single time. V and J are TRBV18 and TRBJ1-2; D might be TRBD1 (6 bases). The germline V gene encodes CDR1 KGHSH and CDR2 LQKENI. Trimming took 3 bases from V and 5 from J, leaving 13 bases between them. There are 14 residues in the CDR3. The CDR3 loop is CASSPRGQPYGYTF. In DNA form, the CDR3 reads TGTGCCAGCTCACCCAGGGGACAACCTTATGGCTACACCTTC.

CDR3 sequence reads: CASSLDDSGGKLFF. The CDR3 DNA sequence: TGTGCCAGCAGCTTAGATGATTCGGGGGGGAAACTGTTTTTT. The rearrangement uses TRBV7-8 and TRBJ1-4; maybe TRBD1 (5 bases). V gave up 1 base and J gave up 11 bases, with 14 bases separating them. The germline V gene has CDR1 SGHVS and CDR2 FQNEAQ. The CDR3 consists of 14 residues.

The chain has TRBV18 and TRBJ1-2; 8 bases line up with TRBD1. Germline V gives CDR1 KGHSH, CDR2 LQKENI. The CDR3 runs to 16 residues. V shed 3 bases, J shed 2 bases, and the junction held 8 bases outside the gene matches. The CDR3 sequence: CASSPMTGTGNYGYTF. CDR3 DNA sequence: TGTGCCAGCTCACCTATGACCGGGACAGGCAACTATGGCTACACCTTC. The full variable domain, in which reference TRBV18 and TRBJ1-2 provide the parts outside the CDR3, is NAGVMQNPRHLVRRRGQEARLRCSPMKGHSHVYWYRQLPEEGLKFMVYLQKENIIDESGMPKERFSAEFPKEGPSILRIQQVVRGDSAAYFCASSPMTGTGNYGYTFGSGTRLTVV.

This rearrangement joins TRBV11-2 to TRBJ1-1; unclear D gene. The germline V gene encodes CDR1 SGHAT and CDR2 FQNNGV. CDR3 length: 13 residues. The V end was cut by 2 bases, the J end by 0 bases, with 4 bases between. The CDR3 here is CASSLRLNTEAFF. As DNA, the CDR3 is TGTGCCAGCAGCTTACGGTTGAACACTGAAGCTTTCTTT.

This chain links TRBV25-1 with TRBJ1-6, with D perhaps matching TRBD1 (6 bases). The V gene lost 6 bases and the J gene lost 10 bases, with 16 bases spanning the gap. Germline-derived CDR1 and CDR2 are MGHDK and SYGVNS. The CDR3 sequence is 14 residues long. CDR3 DNA: TGTGCCAGCAGCCAGACCGGGAGGGGGTCACCCCTCCACTTT. This codes for CASSQTGRGSPLHF.

The chain combines TRBV9 with TRBJ1-1; the match to TRBD1 covers 7 bases. CDR1 SGDLS and CDR2 YYNGEE come from the germline V gene. V shed 0 bases and J 7 bases; nucleotides not matched to a gene: 6. CDR3 length: 14 amino acids. The CDR3 DNA sequence: TGTGCCAGCAGCGTAGTAGGAGGGGGCGGTGAAGCTTTCTTT. It translates to CASSVVGGGGEAFF.

The V gene is TRBV5-4, the J gene TRBJ2-1; 10 bases are shared with TRBD2. The J segment lost 6 bases and the V segment lost 4 bases, leaving 10 bases of the junction unmatched. Per germline, CDR1 SGHNT and CDR2 YYREEE (reference sequence). The CDR3 covers 16 residues. The CDR3 DNA is TGTGCCAGCAGCAGGGGAGCGGGAGGGCCAATCAATGAGCAGTTCTTC. Protein: CASSRGAGGPINEQFF.

The chain joins TRBV6-5 to TRBJ1-5; D call uncertain. V was shortened by 8 bases and J by 3 bases, with 14 bases between the two germline ends. CDR3 length: 14 residues. CDR1 is MNHEY, CDR2 SVGAGI, per germline. DNA for the CDR3: TGTGCCAGCTCGTGGCTCTCCGCCAATCAGCCCCAGCATTTT. Translated, it gives CASSWLSANQPQHF.

This sequence joins TRBV18 and TRBJ2-1; 10 bases fit TRBD2. The germline gives CDR1 KGHSH, CDR2 LQKENI. The CDR3 extends over 15 amino acids. The trim removed 2 bases at V and 5 bases at J, leaving 3 bases unmatched. The CDR3 DNA reads TGTGCCAGCTCACCATCACTAGCGGGAAACAATGAGCAGTTCTTC. This codes for CASSPSLAGNNEQFF. Filled out from reference TRBV18 and TRBJ2-1, the complete variable domain reads NAGVMQNPRHLVRRRGQEARLRCSPMKGHSHVYWYRQLPEEGLKFMVYLQKENIIDESGMPKERFSAEFPKEGPSILRIQQVVRGDSAAYFCASSPSLAGNNEQFFGPGTRLTVL.

The rearrangement uses TRBV30 and TRBJ2-7, with 9 bases matching TRBD1. CDR1 is GTSNPN and CDR2 is SVGIG in the germline V gene (reference sequence). The V segment lost 6 bases and the J segment 6 bases; nucleotides outside the gene matches: 9. The CDR3 extends over 13 amino acids. The CDR3, as DNA: TGTGCCTGCTGGACAGGGGTGATGGGCGAGCAGTACTTC. Its translation is CACWTGVMGEQYF. Filled out from reference TRBV30 and TRBJ2-7, the complete variable domain reads SQTIHQWPATLVQPVGSPLSLECTVEGTSNPNLYWYRQAAGRGLQLLFYSVGIGQISSEVPQNLSASRPQDRQFILSSKKLLLSDSGFYLCACWTGVMGEQYFGPGTRLTVT.

A single count supports this clone. This chain uses TRBV19 with TRBJ1-4; no definite D call. V lost 3 bases and J lost 3, with 8 bases in between. The CDR3 is 14 residues long. The germline CDR1 and CDR2 sequences are LNHDA and SQIVND (reference sequence). Written as DNA, the CDR3 is TGTGCCAGTAGTATCGGGGAGGCTAATGAAAAACTGTTTTTT. Translating gives CASSIGEANEKLFF.

The chain combines TRBV19 with TRBJ1-3; 7 nucleotides align to TRBD1. This CDR3 comprises 15 residues. The germline V gene encodes CDR1 LNHDA and CDR2 SQIVND (reference sequence). J gave up 4 bases and V 6 bases, and 9 bases lay outside the gene matches. The CDR3 here is CASRRRTGGGNTIYF. Here the CDR3 DNA reads TGTGCCAGTAGACGCAGGACAGGAGGAGGAAACACCATATATTTT. Filled out from reference TRBV19 and TRBJ1-3, the complete variable domain reads DGGITQSPKYLFRKEGQNVTLSCEQNLNHDAMYWYRQDPGQGLRLIYYSQIVNDFQKGDIAEGYSVSREKKESFPLTVTSAQKNPTAFYLCASRRRTGGGNTIYFGEGSWLTVV.

This chain links TRBV7-9 with TRBJ2-3; D possibly corresponds to TRBD2 (5 bases). V shed 0 bases and J shed 0 bases, with 7 bases lying between them. Germline-derived CDR1 and CDR2 are SEHNR and FQNEAQ (reference sequence). This CDR3 has 15 amino acids. The chain's CDR3 is CASSLASGSTDTQYF. CDR3 nucleotide sequence: TGTGCCAGCAGCTTAGCCAGCGGTAGCACAGATACGCAGTATTTT.

This chain joins TRBV24-1 and TRBJ2-1, with 11 bases lining up with TRBD2. With 4 bases clipped from V and 6 bases from J, the junction kept 4 bases outside the gene matches. Looked up from germline, CDR1 is KGHDR and CDR2 is SFDVKD. The CDR3 loop spans 15 amino acids. The CDR3 spells CATSDPGTSGNEQFF. Here the CDR3 DNA reads TGTGCCACCAGTGACCCCGGGACTAGCGGCAATGAGCAGTTCTTC.

The chain has TRBV28 and TRBJ1-2, with a tentative D call TRBD1 (6 bases). From germline, CDR1 is MDHEN and CDR2 SYDVKM. V was shortened by 5 bases and J by 8 bases, with 21 bases between the two germline ends. The CDR3 has 15 amino acids. The CDR3 DNA reads as TGTGCCAGCAGTCCACCGGACAGAGGCGGCTGGGGCTACACCTTC. This sequence encodes CASSPPDRGGWGYTF.

DNA for the CDR3: TGTGCCGGACCGACAGTCGGAGGCTACACCTTC. Translated: CAGPTVGGYTF. This rearrangement joins TRBV30 to TRBJ1-2, with D possibly being TRBD1 (5 bases). In germline, CDR1 is GTSNPN, CDR2 SVGIG (reference sequence). This CDR3 region has 11 residues. Trimming cost V 8 bases and J 8 bases, with 15 bases left between them.

This chain connects TRBV7-2 to TRBJ1-2; TRBD1 agrees at 7 bases. V trimming: 0 bases; J trimming: 6 bases; junction bases outside the gene matches: 7. Germline CDR1 SGHTA, CDR2 FQGNSA. The CDR3 length is 15 residues. CDR3 DNA sequence: TGTGCCAGCAGCTTAGCGCTGGTAGGGGGCGATGGCTACACCTTC. It is translated as CASSLALVGGDGYTF.

The gene calls are TRBV30 and TRBJ1-2; 9 nucleotides line up with TRBD1. This CDR3 has 15 residues. Germline CDR1 GTSNPN, CDR2 SVGIG (reference sequence). Losses at the gene ends were 3 bases for V and 4 bases for J; bases not matched to a gene: 9. CDR3 nucleotide sequence: TGTGCCTGGAGGAAACAGGGGGCGTTAGCCTATGGCTACACCTTC. Protein product: CAWRKQGALAYGYTF.

This clone came up once. The chain carries TRBV7-9 and TRBJ1-2; 9 nucleotides align to TRBD1. Per the germline V gene, CDR1 is SEHNR and CDR2 is FQNEAQ (reference sequence). CDR3 length: 14 residues. With 1 base clipped from V and 8 bases from J, the junction kept 5 bases outside the gene matches. The CDR3 DNA reads TGTGCCAGCAGCTTAGAGGGACAGGGAGGCGGCTACACCTTC. Translating it yields CASSLEGQGGGYTF.

J is TRBJ2-5 and V is TRBV30; TRBD1 is a possible D gene (5 bases). Trimming took off 0 bases at V and 3 bases at J, with 17 bases between the two ends. This CDR3 spans 16 amino acids. Germline V lookup: CDR1 GTSNPN, CDR2 SVGIG (reference sequence). The CDR3 is CAWSVVVGSGKETQYF. Written as DNA, the CDR3 is TGTGCCTGGAGTGTAGTTGTCGGCTCAGGGAAAGAGACCCAGTACTTC.

This clone was seen a single time. The rearrangement links TRBV2 to TRBJ2-7; D call uncertain. Deletions cut 7 bases from V and 1 base from J, with 11 bases between. Per the germline V gene, CDR1 is SNHLY and CDR2 is FYNNEI. This CDR3 has 13 residues. This CDR3 reads CASTMTDSYEQYF. DNA for the CDR3: TGTGCCAGCACTATGACTGATTCCTACGAGCAGTACTTC.

The V call is TRBV19, the J call TRBJ2-6; 7 bases map to TRBD1. Per germline, CDR1 LNHDA and CDR2 SQIVND (reference sequence). CDR3 size: 15 residues. Trimming at V came to 7 bases and at J to 2 bases, leaving 5 bases not matched to a gene. The CDR3 is CASMGRGTGANVLTF. The CDR3 DNA reads as TGTGCCAGTATGGGCAGGGGGACTGGGGCCAACGTCCTGACTTTC.

The V gene is TRBV10-1, the J gene TRBJ1-1, with D uncertain. The germline V gene has CDR1 WNHNN and CDR2 SYGVQD (reference sequence). This CDR3 is 15 amino acids long. Trimming cost V 4 bases and J 1 base, with 13 bases left between them. Written as DNA, the CDR3 is TGCGCCAGCAGTGGATCGGGGAGCGGGAACACTGAAGCTTTCTTT. It translates to CASSGSGSGNTEAFF.

The V call is TRBV9, the J call TRBJ2-5, with 8 bases matching TRBD2. The CDR3 runs to 14 residues. V trimming: 2 bases; J trimming: 1 base; junction bases outside the gene matches: 1. The V gene's germline CDR1 is SGDLS and CDR2 YYNGEE. DNA of the CDR3: TGTGCCAGCAGCGTTAGCGGGGCCCAAGAGACCCAGTACTTC. It codes for CASSVSGAQETQYF.

The chain combines TRBV18 with TRBJ2-7; weak D call: TRBD2 (6 bases). The length of the CDR3 is 17 residues. Trimming cost V 4 bases and J 8 bases, with 27 bases left between them. CDR1 and CDR2 (germline): KGHSH, LQKENI. The CDR3 DNA follows: TGTGCCAGCTCACTTCCACTGGCGGGCGGGGACCTGGGCCAGCAGTACTTC. Its translation is CASSLPLAGGDLGQQYF.

The V call is TRBV27, the J call TRBJ2-3; TRBD2 matches at 7 bases. Germline V gene sequence: CDR1 MNHEY, CDR2 SMNVEV (reference sequence). This CDR3 comprises 15 residues. After removal of 3 bases from V and 1 base from J, the junction contained 4 bases not matched to a gene. The chain's CDR3 is CASSFGTSGTDTQYF. CDR3 DNA: TGTGCCAGCAGTTTCGGAACTAGCGGCACAGATACGCAGTATTTT.